Presented here are 32 T cell receptor beta chains from one specimen sequenced in a study of regulatory T cells in long-lasting Graves disease. Construction of TCR beta libraries relied on iRepertoire HTBI primers and on Arm-PCR targeting CDR3 regions. TCRdb called the multiplex PCR reads again in MiXCR, with one record for every CDR3 protein. The sample shows around 480,000 distinct CDR3 sequences, about 16% of them seen only once. The sample's time point: newly diagnosed GD, antithyroid drugs for less than 3 months. TCR sequences were obtained from RNA taken from PBMCs. These data were likewise used in another study, on T cells in Graves' hyperthyroidism and ophthalmopathy.

Material: peripheral blood mononuclear cells (PBMCs), obtained at new diagnosis, from a patient treated with antithyroid drugs. Receptors were obtained from a woman aged 35-60 years with Graves disease.

Only a few counts were recorded for this clonotype. This chain uses TRBV7-9 with TRBJ2-7; D ambiguous. This CDR3 has 15 residues. The V gene's germline CDR1 is SEHNR and CDR2 FQNEAQ (reference sequence). Trimming stripped 3 bases from V and 1 base from J, with 13 bases between. As DNA, the CDR3 is TGTGCCAGCAGCTTGACGGGCCAGAGTTCCTACGAGCAGTACTTC. Translating gives CASSLTGQSSYEQYF. Variable domain in full (rest from reference TRBV7-9 and TRBJ2-7): DTGVSQNPRHKITKRGQNVTFRCDPISEHNRLYWYRQTLGQGPEFLTYFQNEAQLEKSRLLSDRFSAERPKGSFSTLEIQRTEQGDSAMYLCASSLTGQSSYEQYFGPGTRLTVT.

V gene TRBV7-9 combines with J gene TRBJ1-1, with a possible D match to TRBD1 (5 bases). The CDR3 consists of 17 residues. The V end lost 2 bases, the J end lost 0 bases, and 16 bases lay between the germline ends. Germline assignment: CDR1 SEHNR and CDR2 FQNEAQ (reference sequence). CDR3 in amino acids: CASSLSPDTRMNTEAFF. CDR3 nucleotides: TGTGCCAGCAGCTTATCCCCGGACACCAGGATGAACACTGAAGCTTTCTTT.

The sample holds many counts of this clonotype. The V and J genes are TRBV2 and TRBJ2-1, with TRBD1 identical over 7 bases. The trim removed 8 bases at V and 8 bases at J, leaving 3 bases unmatched. From germline, CDR1 is SNHLY and CDR2 FYNNEI. The CDR3 loop spans 11 amino acids. CDR3 DNA sequence: TGTGCCAGCGCAGGGGGTGATGAGCAGTTCTTC. Translation: CASAGGDEQFF.

This clonotype was found a few times. V and J are TRBV19 and TRBJ2-3; the match to TRBD1 covers 8 bases. With 7 bases clipped from V and 3 bases from J, the junction kept 6 bases outside the gene matches. The CDR3 loop spans 14 amino acids. Germline CDR1 reads LNHDA; CDR2 reads SQIVND (reference sequence). Here the CDR3 DNA reads TGTGCCAGTACCACAGGGGGTGGGACAGATACGCAGTATTTT. Its protein product is CASTTGGGTDTQYF. The variable domain in full, completed from reference TRBV19 and TRBJ2-3, reads DGGITQSPKYLFRKEGQNVTLSCEQNLNHDAMYWYRQDPGQGLRLIYYSQIVNDFQKGDIAEGYSVSREKKESFPLTVTSAQKNPTAFYLCASTTGGGTDTQYFGPGTRLTVL.

This clonotype turned up a few times. The chain has TRBV28 and TRBJ2-2; 9 bases agree with TRBD1. Per germline, CDR1 MDHEN and CDR2 SYDVKM. The CDR3 contains 15 residues. J was trimmed by 7 bases and V by 8 bases; bases with no gene match: 11. In DNA, the CDR3 is TGTGCCAGCTCCCGGACAGGGGCGGTCGGCGGGGAGCTGTTTTTT. This gives the protein CASSRTGAVGGELFF.

This clonotype occurred a few times. V and J are TRBV6-1 and TRBJ1-2; D may be TRBD1 (5 bases). Germline CDR1 is MNHNS and CDR2 is SASEGT. The length of the CDR3 is 15 residues. The V end lost 6 bases, the J end lost 0 bases, and 14 bases lay between the germline ends. The CDR3 DNA is TGTGCCAGCAGCGAGCGGCCAGGGACTAACTATGGCTACACCTTC. Translating it yields CASSERPGTNYGYTF.

This clonotype was seen at least ten times. V is TRBV24-1 and J is TRBJ1-5; D uncertain. CDR1 KGHDR and CDR2 SFDVKD come from the germline V gene. The CDR3 has 15 amino acids. Trimming cost V 1 base and J 0 bases, with 6 bases left between them. This CDR3 reads CATSDLSNSNQPQHF. The CDR3 region has the DNA TGTGCCACCAGTGATTTATCGAATAGCAATCAGCCCCAGCATTTT.

This clonotype appeared a few times. J is TRBJ2-2 and V is TRBV20-1, with a tentative D call TRBD2 (6 bases). Germline values: CDR1 DFQATT, CDR2 SNEGSKA (reference sequence). The V end was cut by 5 bases, the J end by 2 bases, with 15 bases between. The CDR3 has 15 amino acids. The CDR3 DNA is TGCAGTGCTCAAAACGGGGGTGCTAACACCGGGGAGCTGTTTTTT. This translates into CSAQNGGANTGELFF.

This clonotype was counted only a few times. The gene calls are TRBV19 and TRBJ2-5; 8 nucleotides agree with TRBD1. The V gene's germline CDR1 is LNHDA and CDR2 SQIVND (reference sequence). The length of the CDR3 is 14 residues. The V segment lost 4 bases and the J segment 2 bases; nucleotides outside the gene matches: 3. The CDR3 DNA sequence: TGTGCCAGTAGTACCAACAGGGGGCAAGAGACCCAGTACTTC. This translates into CASSTNRGQETQYF.

This clonotype was observed a few times. V usage is TRBV2 and J usage is TRBJ2-6; D is possibly TRBD1 (6 bases). The CDR3 covers 16 residues. Trimming removed 11 bases from V and 0 bases from J, with 17 bases in between. The germline gives CDR1 SNHLY, CDR2 FYNNEI. The CDR3 bases are TGTGCCTCATCGAAGGGGGATCTCTCTGGGGCCAACGTCCTGACTTTC. Protein: CASSKGDLSGANVLTF.

The table lists this clonotype with many counts. The chain uses TRBV3-1 and TRBJ1-1; D is possibly TRBD1 (6 bases). Germline CDR1 and CDR2: LGHDT and YNNKEL (reference sequence). The CDR3 sequence is 14 residues long. Deletions cut 2 bases from V and 5 bases from J, with 12 bases between. CDR3 nucleotides: TGTGCCAGCAGCCAACAACAGGGATGGACTGAAGCTTTCTTT. Its translation: CASSQQQGWTEAFF. Filled out from reference TRBV3-1 and TRBJ1-1, the complete variable domain reads DTAVSQTPKYLVTQMGNDKSIKCEQNLGHDTMYWYKQDSKKFLKIMFSYNNKELIINETVPNRFSPKSPDKAHLNLHINSLELGDSAVYFCASSQQQGWTEAFFGQGTRLTVV.

In its sample, this clonotype was seen a few times. The V gene is TRBV2, the J gene TRBJ1-4, with D unresolved. Germline loops: CDR1 SNHLY, CDR2 FYNNEI. There are 14 residues in the CDR3. The V and J ends lost 7 bases and 3 bases respectively, with 12 bases between them. In DNA, the CDR3 is TGTGCCAGCAAGGACCGGGAGGCTAATGAAAAACTGTTTTTT. Encoded protein: CASKDREANEKLFF. Supplemented by reference TRBV2 and TRBJ1-4, the full variable domain reads EPEVTQTPSHQVTQMGQEVILRCVPISNHLYFYWYRQILGQKVEFLVSFYNNEISEKSEIFDDQFSVERPDGSNFTLKIRSTKLEDSAMYFCASKDREANEKLFFGSGTQLSVL.

The chain combines TRBV27 with TRBJ2-7; 7 bases map to TRBD1. Germline values: CDR1 MNHEY, CDR2 SMNVEV (reference sequence). The junction had 12 bases not matched to a gene; V was cut back by 5 bases and J by 5 bases. This CDR3 region has 15 residues. The CDR3 coding sequence is TGTGCCAGCAGTAAAATACAGGGGCTTCTACACGAGCAGTACTTC. Translating it yields CASSKIQGLLHEQYF.

The table lists this clonotype with many counts. The chain has TRBV28 and TRBJ2-7; D ambiguous. Per germline, CDR1 MDHEN and CDR2 SYDVKM. The CDR3 sequence is 13 residues long. The germline V and J ends were trimmed by 2 bases and 0 bases, with 5 bases remaining between them. CDR3 sequence reads: CASSLVGSYEQYF. The CDR3 region has the DNA TGTGCCAGCAGTTTAGTAGGCTCCTACGAGCAGTACTTC.

This clonotype came up many times. The chain couples TRBV6-5 to TRBJ2-1; possibly TRBD1 for D (6 bases). V dropped 6 bases and J dropped 5 bases, with 11 bases sitting between them. Germline-derived CDR1 and CDR2 are MNHEY and SVGAGI. This CDR3 has 13 amino acids. CDR3 coding DNA: TGTGCCAGCAGCTACAGGGTTGACAATGAGCAGTTCTTC. Amino acid sequence: CASSYRVDNEQFF.

This clonotype was detected many times. The rearrangement joins TRBV5-1 to TRBJ2-1; 10 nucleotides align to TRBD2. The CDR3 runs to 17 residues. From germline, CDR1 is SGHRS and CDR2 YFSETQ. V was clipped by 0 bases and J by 8 bases; unmatched bases: 11. In DNA form, the CDR3 reads TGCGCCAGCAGCTTGGTCAGCGGGGGGGTCAGGCGCGATGAGCAGTTCTTC. Protein: CASSLVSGGVRRDEQFF.

The chain recombines TRBV12-3 or TRBV12-4 with TRBJ2-2, with TRBD2 identical over 9 bases. J gave up 8 bases and V 5 bases, and 3 bases lay outside the gene matches. The CDR3 covers 13 residues. The CDR3 DNA reads as TGTGCCAGCAGTATGGGACTAGCAGGGGAGCTGTTTTTT. This gives the protein CASSMGLAGELFF.

The gene calls are TRBV11-2 and TRBJ2-2; D gene uncertain. This CDR3 spans 14 amino acids. With 0 bases removed from V and 2 bases from J, the gap between germline ends came to 4 bases. Per the germline V gene, CDR1 is SGHAT and CDR2 is FQNNGV. Written as DNA, the CDR3 is TGTGCCAGCAGCTTAGATGTAAACACCGGGGAGCTGTTTTTT. Its translation: CASSLDVNTGELFF.

Ten or more counts support this clonotype. The rearrangement links TRBV30 to TRBJ2-5; D not certain. CDR3 length: 13 residues. V was clipped by 0 bases and J by 4 bases, with 9 bases between them. From germline, CDR1 is GTSNPN and CDR2 SVGIG (reference sequence). As DNA, the CDR3 is TGTGCCTGGAGTGTACAGCAGACAGAGACCCAGTACTTC. Amino acid sequence: CAWSVQQTETQYF.

This clonotype has more than one count but fewer than ten. The DNA for the CDR3 is TGTGCCGCCCAGAGAGCGGGACTTAACTATGGCTACACCTTC. As protein: CAAQRAGLNYGYTF. The chain uses TRBV19 and TRBJ1-2; tentative D call: TRBD1 (5 bases). CDR1 is LNHDA and CDR2 is SQIVND in the germline V gene (reference sequence). CDR3 length: 14 residues. V was cut by 11 bases and J by 1 base, with 17 bases left in between.

This clonotype was observed many times. V gene TRBV7-2 combines with J gene TRBJ1-5; D uncertain. V gave up 5 bases and J gave up 3 bases, with 14 bases separating them. The germline gives CDR1 SGHTA, CDR2 FQGNSA. CDR3 length equals 15 residues. The DNA of the CDR3 is TGTGCCAGCAGCGTTATCGACGGACCCAATCAGCCCCAGCATTTT. Protein product: CASSVIDGPNQPQHF.

Remarks on this clonotype: The CDR3 carries no conserved terminal phenylalanine or tryptophan, so it likely arises from a read error. The limits of the CDR3 on the DNA are not certain, so only TCRdb's listed CDR3 is given. The V and J genes are TRBV19 and TRBJ2-1; TRBD1 is the table's D call and was not checked against the DNA. The CDR3 totals 16 residues, both ends included. Germline V gene data show CDR1 as LNHDA and CDR2 as SQIVND (reference sequence). The CDR3 sequence: CASSIFAGGRYNERFL.

At least ten counts were recorded for this clonotype. The chain uses TRBV2 and TRBJ1-2; D is unclear. CDR3 length: 12 residues. Trimming removed 2 bases at V and 10 bases at J, with 11 bases between. The germline V gene has CDR1 SNHLY and CDR2 FYNNEI. CDR3: CASSEYRFDYTF. DNA of the CDR3: TGTGCCAGCAGTGAATACAGATTTGACTACACCTTC.

The chain couples TRBV19 to TRBJ2-1; the match to TRBD2 covers 7 bases. V shed 4 bases, J shed 9 bases, and the junction held 3 bases outside the gene matches. The CDR3 totals 12 residues. In germline, CDR1 is LNHDA, CDR2 SQIVND (reference sequence). CDR3 coding DNA: TGTGCCAGTAGTACCAGCGGGGTTGAGCAGTTCTTC. It yields the protein CASSTSGVEQFF.

The J gene is TRBJ2-5, the V gene TRBV18; 10 bases are shared with TRBD2. V dropped 4 bases and J dropped 5; count of bases not matched to a gene: 7. CDR3 length: 15 amino acids. Germline CDR1 reads KGHSH; CDR2 reads LQKENI. CDR3 sequence: CASSRSSGGGETQYF. The CDR3 DNA reads as TGTGCCAGCTCACGATCTAGCGGGGGAGGCGAGACCCAGTACTTC.

For this clonotype: This could be a read error, since a much larger clone is one nucleotide away. The chain links TRBV7-2 to TRBJ2-3; 7 bases align to TRBD1. This CDR3 region has 14 residues. The ends lost 5 bases at V and 2 bases at J; junction bases unmatched: 4. The germline CDR1 and CDR2 sequences are SGHTA and FQGNSA. DNA of the CDR3: TGTGCCAGCAGCCCGGGACAGCACACAGATACGCAGTATTTT. Encoded protein: CASSPGQHTDTQYF.

This clonotype was recorded many times. The CDR3 DNA is TGCAGCGTCCGGACTAGCGGATCCTACAATGAGCAGTTCTTC. It specifies CSVRTSGSYNEQFF. The chain has TRBV29-1 and TRBJ2-1; 10 bases fit TRBD2. The germline CDR1 and CDR2 sequences are SQVTM and ANQGSEA. CDR3 length equals 14 residues. V trimming: 6 bases; J trimming: 1 base; junction bases outside the gene matches: 3.

As to this clonotype: This may come from a read error, since a much larger clone is one base off. The CDR3 loop is CASSAGGSSYNGQFF. CDR3 bases: TGTGCCAGCAGCGCGGGGGGGAGCTCCTACAATGGGCAGTTCTTC. V usage is TRBV12-3 or TRBV12-4 and J usage is TRBJ2-1; 9 positions match TRBD2. The CDR3 spans 15 residues.

This sequence joins TRBV7-3 and TRBJ1-1; 8 bases map to TRBD1. Unmatched junction bases numbered 4, after V lost 4 bases and J lost 6 bases. The CDR3 runs to 13 residues. Looked up from germline, CDR1 is SGHTA and CDR2 is FQGTGA. The CDR3 region is CASSSDREAEAFF. The CDR3 nucleotides are TGTGCCAGCAGCTCGGACAGGGAGGCTGAAGCTTTCTTT.

This clonotype was observed many times. The V and J genes are TRBV5-1 and TRBJ1-2, with 9 bases fitting TRBD1. CDR1 and CDR2 from the germline V gene are SGHRS and YFSETQ. This CDR3 is built from 14 residues. V gave up 0 bases and J gave up 6 bases; unmatched junction bases: 3. This chain's CDR3 is CASSLEGQGHGYTF. The CDR3 region has the DNA TGCGCCAGCAGCTTGGAGGGACAGGGTCATGGCTACACCTTC. Together with reference TRBV5-1 and TRBJ1-2, the CDR3 gives the full variable domain: KAGVTQTPRYLIKTRGQQVTLSCSPISGHRSVSWYQQTPGQGLQFLFEYFSETQRNKGNFPGRFSGRQFSNSRSEMNVSTLELGDSALYLCASSLEGQGHGYTFGSGTRLTVV.

This clonotype was recorded many times. V gene TRBV27 combines with J gene TRBJ1-1, with TRBD1 as a possible D gene (6 bases). The CDR3 has 14 residues. V was pared by 6 bases and J by 5 bases, with 16 bases between. CDR1 and CDR2 from the germline V gene are MNHEY and SMNVEV (reference sequence). Written as DNA, the CDR3 is TGTGCCAGCAGGCCTGGGGGGCGAGAAACTGAAGCTTTCTTT. Translating gives CASRPGGRETEAFF.

This clonotype was observed a single time. The chain carries TRBV5-1 and TRBJ1-4; the match to TRBD1 covers 9 bases. The CDR3 spans 15 residues. The germline CDR1 and CDR2 sequences are SGHRS and YFSETQ. The J segment lost 8 bases and the V segment lost 1 base, leaving 6 bases of the junction unmatched. The DNA for the CDR3 is TGCGCCAGCAGCTTGCGGACAGGGGTAAACGAAAAACTGTTTTTT. Its protein is CASSLRTGVNEKLFF.